This T cell receptor beta chain was identified during a study of T-cell reconstitution after alpha-beta-depleted transplantation in children. A note on this clonotype: The antigen remains undetermined.

Study-wide points: Recipient T cells and thymic progenitors that survived were the source of the high TCRbeta diversity seen at day 60 in some patients. A year post-transplant, T-cell counts and diversity derived mostly from newly produced T cells.

The TCRbeta library incorporated unique molecular identifiers. One entry per CDR3 protein results from TCRdb running MiXCR on the PCR reads. The table records about 250,000 distinct CDR3 sequences, roughly 25% of them present only once. The CDR3 length is 15 residues. Germline V gene sequence: CDR1 SEHNR, CDR2 FQNEAQ (reference sequence). The junction had 9 bases not matched to a gene; V was cut back by 5 bases and J by 4 bases. The sample in question was PBMCs, mostly from graft donor cells, obtained 360 days after TCRalphabeta/CD19-depleted stem cell transplant. This clonotype was obtained from a female patient under 10 years old who had a stem cell transplant for congenital amegakaryocytic thrombocytopenia, so the T cells may come from the graft donor. This chain joins TRBV7-9 and TRBJ1-1; 8 nucleotides agree with TRBD1. The CDR3 DNA reads as TGTGCCAGCAGCCCCGACAGGGGCGGTGGCACTGAAGCTTTCTTT. Translating gives CASSPDRGGGTEAFF.